These 14 T cell receptor beta chains came from one sample sequenced in a study of blood T cells in healthy people across ages. Together with a sample-barcoded 5' primer, a J-beta primer mix was included in a second PCR lasting about 7 to 12 cycles. MiXCR was run by TCRdb on the 5' RACE reads, yielding one entry per CDR3 protein. The repertoire holds about 800,000 distinct CDR3 sequences, with 20% to 25% as singletons. These same data were also listed under a study on T cells of mothers and their children.

The sample comprised blood. Source of these receptors: a boy aged 10-17 years in good health.

In DNA form, the CDR3 reads TGCAGCGCCACTCGACTAGCGGGCCCTTACAATGAGCAGTTCTTC. The encoded protein is CSATRLAGPYNEQFF. This chain uses TRBV29-1 with TRBJ2-1; 10 bases agree with TRBD2. From germline, CDR1 is SQVTM and CDR2 ANQGSEA. V gave up 7 bases and J gave up 4 bases; unmatched junction bases: 10. CDR3 length: 15 amino acids.

The rearrangement uses TRBV6-1 and TRBJ2-6; tentatively, D is TRBD1 or TRBD2 (5 bases each). The germline V gene has CDR1 MNHNS and CDR2 SASEGT. Trimming removed 8 bases from V and 0 bases from J, with 14 bases in between. The CDR3 consists of 16 residues. CDR3 DNA: TGTGCCAGCGGACCGGGACGGAACTCTGGGGCCAACGTCCTGACTTTC. This gives the protein CASGPGRNSGANVLTF.

This chain uses TRBV7-2 with TRBJ1-6; D not certain. CDR1 is SGHTA, CDR2 FQGNSA, per germline. Trimming removed 5 bases at V and 10 bases at J, with 21 bases between. The CDR3 extends over 16 amino acids. Here the CDR3 reads CASSTRTGGLNSPLHF. DNA for the CDR3: TGTGCCAGCAGCACACGGACGGGAGGGCTAAACTCACCCCTCCACTTT.

V gene TRBV5-4 combines with J gene TRBJ2-1; possibly TRBD1 or TRBD2 for D (5 bases each). The CDR3 extends over 15 amino acids. Germline-derived CDR1 and CDR2 are SGHNT and YYREEE (reference sequence). V lost 3 bases and J 4 bases, leaving 14 bases between the germline ends. The CDR3 loop is CASSWGTRGYNEQFF. The CDR3 DNA is TGTGCCAGCAGCTGGGGGACGAGGGGATACAATGAGCAGTTCTTC.

This clonotype appeared a few times. The J gene is TRBJ2-3, the V gene TRBV20-1, with TRBD2 matching over 9 bases. The junction had 4 bases not matched to a gene; V was cut back by 3 bases and J by 3 bases. Germline V gene lookup returns CDR1 DFQATT and CDR2 SNEGSKA (reference sequence). There are 14 residues in the CDR3. This CDR3 is CSASYAGGTDTQYF. The CDR3 nucleotides are TGCAGTGCTAGTTACGCGGGAGGGACAGATACGCAGTATTTT.

The CDR3 is CASSDLAGGSTDTQYF. The CDR3 nucleotides read TGTGCCAGCAGTGACCTGGCGGGGGGTAGCACAGATACGCAGTATTTT. The chain recombines TRBV28 with TRBJ2-3; 8 bases fit TRBD2. The CDR3 loop spans 16 amino acids. The J segment lost 0 bases and the V segment lost 5 bases, leaving 7 bases of the junction unmatched. In germline, CDR1 is MDHEN, CDR2 SYDVKM.

The J gene is TRBJ2-5, the V gene TRBV7-3, with 8 bases identical to TRBD1. This CDR3 is 15 amino acids long. V lost 5 bases and J lost 5; bases outside the gene matches: 10. The V gene's germline CDR1 is SGHTA and CDR2 FQGTGA. This CDR3 reads CASSASEWDRETQYF. CDR3 DNA: TGTGCCAGCAGCGCAAGCGAGTGGGACAGGGAGACCCAGTACTTC.

This clonotype was counted between two and nine times. V gene TRBV11-2 combines with J gene TRBJ2-1; 9 bases match TRBD1. CDR3 length: 15 amino acids. V gave up 3 bases and J gave up 5 bases; unmatched junction bases: 5. Germline assignment: CDR1 SGHAT and CDR2 FQNNGV. As DNA, the CDR3 is TGTGCCAGCAGCTTTTTCGGACAGGGGAACAATGAGCAGTTCTTC. This sequence encodes CASSFFGQGNNEQFF.

The rearrangement joins TRBV7-8 to TRBJ2-3, with D unresolved. CDR3 length: 13 amino acids. The V gene lost 4 bases and the J gene lost 6 bases, with 11 bases spanning the gap. The V gene's germline CDR1 is SGHVS and CDR2 FQNEAQ. Here the CDR3 DNA reads TGTGCCAGCAGCTCCCACTTCGAGGATACGCAGTATTTT. This translates into CASSSHFEDTQYF. The variable domain in full, completed from reference TRBV7-8 and TRBJ2-3, reads GAGVSQSPRYKVAKRGQDVALRCDPISGHVSLFWYQQALGQGPEFLTYFQNEAQLDKSGLPSDRFFAERPEGSVSTLKIQRTQQEDSAVYLCASSSHFEDTQYFGPGTRLTVL.

This sequence joins TRBV14 and TRBJ1-4, with D perhaps matching TRBD1 (5 bases). The CDR3 sequence is 14 residues long. Trimming cost V 4 bases and J 8 bases, with 14 bases left between them. Germline loops: CDR1 SGHDN, CDR2 FVKESK. The CDR3, as DNA: TGTGCCAGCAGCCTCGGGACTTCTCCCGAAAAACTGTTTTTT. Translated, it gives CASSLGTSPEKLFF.

The table lists this clonotype with a few counts. The chain recombines TRBV3-1 with TRBJ2-5; D assignment may be TRBD1 or TRBD2 (5 bases each). The CDR3 length is 16 residues. Looked up from germline, CDR1 is LGHDT and CDR2 is YNNKEL (reference sequence). Trimming shortened V by 1 base and J by 5 bases, and 17 bases separated the two germline ends. The DNA of the CDR3 is TGTGCCAGCAGCCAAGGAAACAACTGGGGCGGGGAGACCCAGTACTTC. It codes for CASSQGNNWGGETQYF.

V gene TRBV10-3 combines with J gene TRBJ1-1; D gene uncertain. The V and J ends lost 4 bases and 0 bases respectively, with 12 bases between them. CDR3 length equals 15 residues. Germline CDR1 ENHRY, CDR2 SYGVKD. In nucleotides, the CDR3 is TGTGCCATCAGTGCCGTTATGACTATGAACACTGAAGCTTTCTTT. Its translation is CAISAVMTMNTEAFF.

This chain uses TRBV14 with TRBJ2-5, with no clear D. The length of the CDR3 is 12 residues. Germline CDR1 reads SGHDN; CDR2 reads FVKESK. The germline V and J ends were trimmed by 1 base and 8 bases, with 8 bases remaining between them. CDR3 sequence: CASSQVEVTQYF. The CDR3 nucleotides read TGTGCCAGCAGCCAAGTGGAAGTTACCCAGTACTTC.

This clonotype was detected a few times. The V and J genes are TRBV5-1 and TRBJ2-5; TRBD2 is a possible D gene (5 bases). Germline lookup yields CDR1 SGHRS and CDR2 YFSETQ. The V end was cut by 4 bases, the J end by 2 bases, with 18 bases between. The CDR3 consists of 16 residues. This CDR3 is CASSPHGYTGQETQYF. As DNA, the CDR3 is TGCGCCAGCAGCCCCCACGGGTATACGGGACAAGAGACCCAGTACTTC.